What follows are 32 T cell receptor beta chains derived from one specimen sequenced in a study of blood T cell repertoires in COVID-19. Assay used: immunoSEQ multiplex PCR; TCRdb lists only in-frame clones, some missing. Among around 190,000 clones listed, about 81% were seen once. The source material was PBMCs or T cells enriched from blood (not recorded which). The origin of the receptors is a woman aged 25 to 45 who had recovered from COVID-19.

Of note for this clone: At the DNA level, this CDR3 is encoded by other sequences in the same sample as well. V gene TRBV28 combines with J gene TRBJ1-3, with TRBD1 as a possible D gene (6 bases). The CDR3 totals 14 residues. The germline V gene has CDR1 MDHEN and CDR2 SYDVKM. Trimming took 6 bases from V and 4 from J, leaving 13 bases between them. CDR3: CASSSLGAGNTIYF. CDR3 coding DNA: TGTGCCAGCAGCTCCTTGGGGGCCGGAAACACCATATATTTT.

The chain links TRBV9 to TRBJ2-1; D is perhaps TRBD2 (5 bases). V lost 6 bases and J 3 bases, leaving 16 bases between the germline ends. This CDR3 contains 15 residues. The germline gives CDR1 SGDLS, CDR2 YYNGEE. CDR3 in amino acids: CASTPAAAYYNEQFF. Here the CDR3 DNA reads TGTGCCAGCACCCCAGCGGCAGCGTACTACAATGAGCAGTTCTTC.

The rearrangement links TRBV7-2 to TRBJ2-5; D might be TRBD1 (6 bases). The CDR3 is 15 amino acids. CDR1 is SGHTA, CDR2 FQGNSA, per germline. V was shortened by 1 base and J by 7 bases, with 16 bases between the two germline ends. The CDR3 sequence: CASSLGLGAAGTQYF. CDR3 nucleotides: TGTGCCAGCAGCTTAGGGCTGGGGGCGGCGGGGACCCAGTACTTC. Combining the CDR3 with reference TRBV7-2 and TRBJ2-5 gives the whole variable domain GAGVSQSPSNKVTEKGKDVELRCDPISGHTALYWYRQSLGQGLEFLIYFQGNSAPDKSGLPSDRFSAERTGGSVSTLTIQRTQQEDSAVYLCASSLGLGAAGTQYFGPGTRLLVL.

CDR3 region: CASSPRTSGRALAETQYF. The CDR3 region has the DNA TGTGCCAGCAGCCCGCGGACTAGCGGGAGGGCCCTGGCAGAGACCCAGTACTTC. The chain combines TRBV4-2 with TRBJ2-5, with 15 bases identical to TRBD2. J gave up 4 bases and V 4 bases, and 10 bases lay outside the gene matches. Germline V gene data show CDR1 as LGHNA and CDR2 as YNFKEQ. CDR3 length equals 18 residues.

The CDR3: CASRTRQGMNTEAFF. The CDR3 nucleotides read TGTGCCAGCAGAACAAGACAGGGAATGAACACTGAAGCTTTCTTT. V gene TRBV2 combines with J gene TRBJ1-1, with TRBD1 matching over 7 bases. CDR3 length: 15 residues. Trimming at V came to 6 bases and at J to 0 bases, leaving 7 bases not matched to a gene. Germline CDR1 is SNHLY and CDR2 is FYNNEI.

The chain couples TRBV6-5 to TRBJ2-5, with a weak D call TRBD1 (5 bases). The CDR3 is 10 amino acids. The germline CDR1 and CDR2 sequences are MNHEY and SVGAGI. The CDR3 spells CARGQETQYF. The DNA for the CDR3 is TGTGCTAGGGGCCAAGAGACCCAGTACTTC.

CDR3 protein: CASSQYGDQETQYF. The CDR3 DNA reads TGTGCCAGCTCACAATACGGGGACCAAGAGACCCAGTACTTC. The chain recombines TRBV18 with TRBJ2-5; possibly TRBD2 for D (5 bases). The CDR3 covers 14 residues. Trimming shortened V by 4 bases and J by 0 bases, and 9 bases separated the two germline ends. Per germline, CDR1 KGHSH and CDR2 LQKENI.

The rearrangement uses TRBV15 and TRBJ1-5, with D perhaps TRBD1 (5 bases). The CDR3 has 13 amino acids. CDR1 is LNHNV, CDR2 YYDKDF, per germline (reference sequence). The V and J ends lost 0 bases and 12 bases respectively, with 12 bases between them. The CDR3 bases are TGTGCCACCAGCAGAGATCACCAGGGCCTCCAGCATTTT. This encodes CATSRDHQGLQHF.

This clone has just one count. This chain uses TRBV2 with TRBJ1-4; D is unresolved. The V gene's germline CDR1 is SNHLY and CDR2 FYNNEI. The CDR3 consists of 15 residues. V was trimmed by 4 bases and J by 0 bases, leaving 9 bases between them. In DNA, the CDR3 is TGTGCCAGCAGTGTCGGGCGGGCAACTAATGAAAAACTGTTTTTT. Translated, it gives CASSVGRATNEKLFF.

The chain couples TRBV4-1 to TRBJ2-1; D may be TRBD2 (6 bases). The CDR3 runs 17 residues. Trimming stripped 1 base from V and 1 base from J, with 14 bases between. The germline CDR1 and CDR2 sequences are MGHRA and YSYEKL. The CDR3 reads CASSQAGVVGSYNEQFF. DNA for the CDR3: TGCGCCAGCAGCCAAGCGGGGGTAGTAGGGTCCTACAATGAGCAGTTCTTC.

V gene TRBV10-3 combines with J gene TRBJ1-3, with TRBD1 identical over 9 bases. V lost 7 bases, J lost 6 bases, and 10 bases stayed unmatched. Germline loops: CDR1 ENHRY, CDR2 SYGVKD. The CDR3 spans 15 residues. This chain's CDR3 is CAITPGQGLLNTIYF. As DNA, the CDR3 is TGTGCCATCACCCCGGGACAGGGACTACTAAACACCATATATTTT.

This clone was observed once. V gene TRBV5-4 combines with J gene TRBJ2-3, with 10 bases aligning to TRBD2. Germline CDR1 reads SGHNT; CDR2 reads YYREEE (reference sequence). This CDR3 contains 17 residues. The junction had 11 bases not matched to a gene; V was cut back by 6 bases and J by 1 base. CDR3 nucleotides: TGTGCCAGCACCCAAGAACTAGCGGGGTCTGGCACAGATACGCAGTATTTT. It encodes CASTQELAGSGTDTQYF. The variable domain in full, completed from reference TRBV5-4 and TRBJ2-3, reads ETGVTQSPTHLIKTRGQQVTLRCSSQSGHNTVSWYQQALGQGPQFIFQYYREEENGRGNFPPRFSGLQFPNYSSELNVNALELDDSALYLCASTQELAGSGTDTQYFGPGTRLTVL.

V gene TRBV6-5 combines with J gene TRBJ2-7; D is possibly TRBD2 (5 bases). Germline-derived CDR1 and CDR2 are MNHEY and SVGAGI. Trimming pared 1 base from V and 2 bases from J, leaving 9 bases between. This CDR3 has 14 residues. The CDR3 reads CASSYYSGTYEQYF. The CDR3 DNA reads TGTGCCAGCAGTTACTACTCCGGGACCTACGAGCAGTACTTC.

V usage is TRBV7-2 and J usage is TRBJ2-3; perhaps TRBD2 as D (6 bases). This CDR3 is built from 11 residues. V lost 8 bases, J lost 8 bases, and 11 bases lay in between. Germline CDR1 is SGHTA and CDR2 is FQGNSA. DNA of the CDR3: TGTGCCAGCCAGCTGGGGGGTACGCAGTATTTT. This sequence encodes CASQLGGTQYF.

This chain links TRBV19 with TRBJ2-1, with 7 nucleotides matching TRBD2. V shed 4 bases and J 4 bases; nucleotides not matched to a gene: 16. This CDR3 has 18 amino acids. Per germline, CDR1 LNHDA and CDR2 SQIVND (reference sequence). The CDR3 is CASSTPNDWAGDYNEQFF. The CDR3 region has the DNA TGTGCCAGTAGTACCCCAAACGACTGGGCGGGGGATTACAATGAGCAGTTCTTC.

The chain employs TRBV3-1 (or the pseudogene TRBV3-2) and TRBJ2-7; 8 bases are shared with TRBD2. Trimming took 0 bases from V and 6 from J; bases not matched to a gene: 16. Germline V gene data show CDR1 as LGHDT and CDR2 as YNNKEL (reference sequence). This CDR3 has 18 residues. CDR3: CASSQDTAGVKPHGEQYF. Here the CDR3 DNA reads TGTGCCAGCAGCCAAGATACAGCGGGAGTTAAGCCGCATGGCGAGCAGTACTTC.

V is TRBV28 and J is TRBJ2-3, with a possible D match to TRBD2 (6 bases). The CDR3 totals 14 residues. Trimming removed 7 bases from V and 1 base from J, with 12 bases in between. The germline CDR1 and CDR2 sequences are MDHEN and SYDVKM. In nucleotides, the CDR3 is TGTGCCAGCATTTTCGGGGGTGGCACAGATACGCAGTATTTT. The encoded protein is CASIFGGGTDTQYF.

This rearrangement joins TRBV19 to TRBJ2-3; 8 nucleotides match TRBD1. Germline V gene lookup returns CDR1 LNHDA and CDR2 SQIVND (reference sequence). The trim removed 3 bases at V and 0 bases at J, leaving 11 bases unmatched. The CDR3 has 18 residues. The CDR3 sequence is CASSILGTGITSTDTQYF. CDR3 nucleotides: TGTGCCAGTAGTATCTTAGGGACAGGAATCACTAGCACAGATACGCAGTATTTT.

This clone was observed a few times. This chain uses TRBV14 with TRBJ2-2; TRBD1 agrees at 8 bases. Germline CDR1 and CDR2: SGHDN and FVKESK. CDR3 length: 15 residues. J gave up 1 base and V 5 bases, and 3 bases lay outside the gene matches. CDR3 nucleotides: TGTGCCAGCAGCAGGGACAGGAGGAACACCGGGGAGCTGTTTTTT. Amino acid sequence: CASSRDRRNTGELFF.

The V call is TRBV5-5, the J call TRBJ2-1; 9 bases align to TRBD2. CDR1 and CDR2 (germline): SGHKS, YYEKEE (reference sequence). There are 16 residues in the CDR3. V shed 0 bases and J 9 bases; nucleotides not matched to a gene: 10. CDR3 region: CASSLEESGRLSEQFF. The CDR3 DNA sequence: TGTGCCAGCAGCTTGGAAGAGAGCGGGAGGTTGAGTGAGCAGTTCTTC.

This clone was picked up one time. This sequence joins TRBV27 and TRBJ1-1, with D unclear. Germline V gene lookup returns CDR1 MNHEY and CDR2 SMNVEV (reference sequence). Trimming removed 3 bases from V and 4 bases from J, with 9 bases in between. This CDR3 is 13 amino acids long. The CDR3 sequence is CASSFLGVTEAFF. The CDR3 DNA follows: TGTGCCAGCAGTTTTCTGGGAGTCACTGAAGCTTTCTTT.

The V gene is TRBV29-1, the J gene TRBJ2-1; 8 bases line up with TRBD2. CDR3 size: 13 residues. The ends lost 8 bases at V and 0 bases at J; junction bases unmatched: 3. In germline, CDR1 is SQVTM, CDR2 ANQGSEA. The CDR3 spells CSSREGSYNEQFF. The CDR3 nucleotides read TGCAGCTCCCGGGAGGGCTCCTACAATGAGCAGTTCTTC.

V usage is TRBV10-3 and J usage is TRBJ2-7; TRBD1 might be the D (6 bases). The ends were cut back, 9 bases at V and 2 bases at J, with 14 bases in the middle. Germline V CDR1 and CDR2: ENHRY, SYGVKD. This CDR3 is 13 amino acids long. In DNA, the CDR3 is TGTGCCATTTCGGGGACACAGCCCTACGAGCAGTACGTC. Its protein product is CAISGTQPYEQYV.

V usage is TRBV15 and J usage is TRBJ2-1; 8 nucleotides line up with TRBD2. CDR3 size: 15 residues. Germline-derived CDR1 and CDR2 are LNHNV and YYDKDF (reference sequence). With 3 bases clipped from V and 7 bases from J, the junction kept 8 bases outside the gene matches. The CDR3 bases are TGTGCCACCAGCAGCCCTAGCCGCGGGGGGAATGAGCAGTTCTTC. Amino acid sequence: CATSSPSRGGNEQFF.

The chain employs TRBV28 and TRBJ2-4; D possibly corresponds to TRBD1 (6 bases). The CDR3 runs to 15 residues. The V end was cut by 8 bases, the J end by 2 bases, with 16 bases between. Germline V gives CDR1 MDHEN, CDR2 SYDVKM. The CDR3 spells CASAFLQGTKNIQYF. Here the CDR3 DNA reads TGTGCCAGCGCCTTCTTACAGGGAACCAAAAACATTCAGTACTTC. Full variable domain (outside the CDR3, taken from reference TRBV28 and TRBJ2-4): DVKVTQSSRYLVKRTGEKVFLECVQDMDHENMFWYRQDPGLGLRLIYFSYDVKMKEKGDIPEGYSVSREKKERFSLILESASTNQTSMYLCASAFLQGTKNIQYFGAGTRLSVL.

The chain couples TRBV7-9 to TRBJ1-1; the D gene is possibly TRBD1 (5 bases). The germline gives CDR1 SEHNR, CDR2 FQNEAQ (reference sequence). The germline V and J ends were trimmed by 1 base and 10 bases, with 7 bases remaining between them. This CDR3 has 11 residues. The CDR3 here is CASSLGQGAFF. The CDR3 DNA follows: TGTGCCAGCAGCTTAGGGCAGGGAGCTTTCTTT.

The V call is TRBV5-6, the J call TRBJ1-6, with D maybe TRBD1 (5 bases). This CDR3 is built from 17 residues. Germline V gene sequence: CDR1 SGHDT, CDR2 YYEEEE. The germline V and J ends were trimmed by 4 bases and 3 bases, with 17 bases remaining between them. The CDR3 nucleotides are TGTGCCAGCAGCCTACTAAGCGGGGCGGACTATAATTCACCCCTCCACTTT. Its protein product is CASSLLSGADYNSPLHF.

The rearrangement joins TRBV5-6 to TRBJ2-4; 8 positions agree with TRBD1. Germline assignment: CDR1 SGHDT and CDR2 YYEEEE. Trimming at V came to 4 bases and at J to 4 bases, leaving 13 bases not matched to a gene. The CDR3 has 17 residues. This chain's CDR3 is CASSPAGTGLRKNIQYF. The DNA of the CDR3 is TGTGCCAGCAGCCCCGCAGGGACAGGACTCCGTAAAAACATTCAGTACTTC.

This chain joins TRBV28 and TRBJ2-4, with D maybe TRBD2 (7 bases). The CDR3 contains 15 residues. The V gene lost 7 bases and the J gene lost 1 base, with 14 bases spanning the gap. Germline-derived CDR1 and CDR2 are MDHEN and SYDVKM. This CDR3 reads CASKGGPGAKNIQYF. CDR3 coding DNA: TGTGCCAGCAAGGGGGGGCCAGGGGCCAAAAACATTCAGTACTTC.

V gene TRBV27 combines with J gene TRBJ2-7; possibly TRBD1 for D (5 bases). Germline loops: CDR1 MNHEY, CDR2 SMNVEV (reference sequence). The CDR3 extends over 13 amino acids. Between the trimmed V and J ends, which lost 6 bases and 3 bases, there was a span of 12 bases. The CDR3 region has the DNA TGTGCCAGCAGCGGACACGCCAACTACGAGCAGTACTTC. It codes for CASSGHANYEQYF.

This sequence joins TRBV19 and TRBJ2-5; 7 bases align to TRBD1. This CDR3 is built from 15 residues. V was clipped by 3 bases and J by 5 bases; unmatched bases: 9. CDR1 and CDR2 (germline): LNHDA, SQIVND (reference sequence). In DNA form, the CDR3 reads TGTGCCAGTAGTATCGGGACAGTTCCAGGGGAGACCCAGTACTTC. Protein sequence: CASSIGTVPGETQYF.

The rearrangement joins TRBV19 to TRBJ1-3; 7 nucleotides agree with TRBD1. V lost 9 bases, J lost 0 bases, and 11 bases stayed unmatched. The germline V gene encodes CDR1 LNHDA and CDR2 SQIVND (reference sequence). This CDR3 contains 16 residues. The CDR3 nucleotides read TGTGCCAGCCGAGGGGCGGGGACAGCCTCTGGAAACACCATATATTTT. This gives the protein CASRGAGTASGNTIYF.